The next 8 T cell receptor beta chains were all read from a single sample in a study of cytotoxic CD8 clonotypes in ibrutinib-treated CLL. The repertoire was sequenced with immunoSEQ multiplex PCR; TCRdb's copy has only in-frame clones and lacks some. The sample consists of over 150,000 clones, roughly four fifths of them appearing once. Sequences were derived from PBMCs, sampled after 12 months of ibrutinib treatment. The receptors originated from a human donor with chronic lymphocytic leukemia.

This clone was counted between two and nine times. The CDR3 sequence is CASSLGFGNYGYTF. CDR3 in DNA: TGTGCCAGCAGCCTGGGGTTCGGTAACTATGGCTACACCTTC. The chain recombines TRBV7-2 with TRBJ1-2; no reliable D call. This CDR3 spans 14 amino acids. Per the germline V gene, CDR1 is SGHTA and CDR2 is FQGNSA. Trimming took 5 bases from V and 1 from J, leaving 11 bases between them.

This rearrangement joins TRBV5-8 to TRBJ1-2; D not certain. V lost 0 bases, J lost 5 bases, and 8 bases lay in between. The CDR3 has 13 amino acids. Germline V gene data show CDR1 as SGHTS and CDR2 as YDEGEE. CDR3 nucleotides: TGTGCCAGCAGCTTGGTTATAGGTTATGGCTACACCTTC. It encodes CASSLVIGYGYTF.

This clone came up many times. CDR3 coding DNA: TGTGCCAGTAGGGACAGGGGGCAGGACACCGGGGAGCTGTTTTTT. Its protein product is CASRDRGQDTGELFF. J is TRBJ2-2 and V is TRBV19, with 11 bases identical to TRBD1. The CDR3 contains 15 residues. The germline V gene encodes CDR1 LNHDA and CDR2 SQIVND (reference sequence). J was trimmed by 3 bases and V by 6 bases; bases with no gene match: 3.

V usage is TRBV27 and J usage is TRBJ2-7; D may be TRBD2 (6 bases). The CDR3 is 15 residues long. Germline loops: CDR1 MNHEY, CDR2 SMNVEV (reference sequence). V lost 5 bases to trimming and J lost 4 bases, with 18 bases between them. The CDR3 nucleotides are TGTGCCAGCAGTCCCTCCGGATCGGGACTTTACGAGCAGTACTTC. It encodes CASSPSGSGLYEQYF.

The rearrangement links TRBV25-1 to TRBJ1-5; no clear D. In germline, CDR1 is MGHDK, CDR2 SYGVNS. This CDR3 is 14 amino acids long. V dropped 2 bases and J dropped 1 base, with 6 bases sitting between them. DNA of the CDR3: TGTGCCAGCAGTGAAACTGTAAGCAATCAGCCCCAGCATTTT. It translates to CASSETVSNQPQHF.

V usage is TRBV27 and J usage is TRBJ1-3, with D unclear. The CDR3 extends over 16 amino acids. V lost 2 bases, J lost 0 bases, and 11 bases lay in between. CDR1 and CDR2 (germline): MNHEY, SMNVEV (reference sequence). Here the CDR3 reads CASSLEGPRSGNTIYF. The CDR3 DNA reads as TGTGCCAGCAGTTTAGAAGGGCCCCGCTCTGGAAACACCATATATTTT.

The chain uses TRBV7-2 and TRBJ2-3; D might be TRBD1 (7 bases). The CDR3 spans 15 residues. CDR1 SGHTA and CDR2 FQGNSA come from the germline V gene. V was cut by 4 bases and J by 4 bases, with 15 bases left in between. The CDR3 coding sequence is TGTGCCAGCAGCTCAGGGGGAGGCACCCCAGATACGCAGTATTTT. This codes for CASSSGGGTPDTQYF.

This chain joins TRBV6-1 and TRBJ1-1; unclear D gene. Looked up from germline, CDR1 is MNHNS and CDR2 is SASEGT. CDR3 size: 14 residues. The germline V and J ends were trimmed by 3 bases and 4 bases, with 12 bases remaining between them. CDR3 sequence (DNA): TGTGCCAGCAGTGATAAGCATGCGGGCACTGAAGCTTTCTTT. Translating it yields CASSDKHAGTEAFF.